Listed below are T cell receptor beta chains from one sample, sequenced in a study of T cell repertoires in cytomegalovirus infection. TCRdb analysed the reads with MiXCR anew, one entry per CDR3 protein. Among about half a million distinct CDR3 sequences listed, 33% were seen once. These TCRs' antigens remain unknown. Here the sequenced sample was cultured PBMCs, taken from culture after CMV antigen stimulation. Receptors originate from a human donor in good health (CMV status not recorded). Some clones in this sample may be carry-over from other donors' samples. CDR3s leave out the opening cysteine and the closing phenylalanine or tryptophan. The order of the fields is clone size, V gene, J gene, CDR3 protein. The size field is filled for only some rows; it gives once, few, many or a size class.

NA	TRBV7-2	TRBJ1-2	ASSLVRTQYGYT
NA	TRBV6-2/TRBV6-3	TRBJ2-1	ASGSLAGVNPEQF
NA	TRBV29-1	TRBJ2-1	SVSTSGYNEQF
NA	TRBV29-1	TRBJ1-5	SVGQGSQPQH
NA	TRBV6-2/TRBV6-3	TRBJ2-3	ASSYSPDSGLAGRDTQY
NA	TRBV7-8	TRBJ2-5	ASSQGAGTHQETQY
NA	TRBV30	TRBJ2-1	AWSVQLAGEKI
NA	TRBV2	TRBJ2-5	ASTYTQETQY
NA	TRBV12-5	TRBJ2-2	ASGLGLAGNTGELF
NA	TRBV29-1	TRBJ2-2	SVTGLSGELF
NA	TRBV9	TRBJ2-2	ASSVGGLLNTGELF
few	TRBV6-1	TRBJ2-6	ASVAGNSGANVLT
few	TRBV7-8	TRBJ2-1	ASSLGVRDWGEQF
NA	TRBV19	TRBJ1-2	ASSTRDRILSNYGYT
NA	TRBV25-1	TRBJ1-1	ASNTGQGSTEAF
NA	TRBV20-1	TRBJ2-7	SAPDRTLSYEQY
NA	TRBV9	TRBJ2-2	ASSGSGGREELF
NA	TRBV7-2	TRBJ2-7	ASSLLAALGEQY
few	TRBV19	TRBJ2-3	ASSGQVVTDTQY
NA	TRBV28	TRBJ1-6	ASSSPQKDSPLH
NA	TRBV7-9	TRBJ1-2	ASSFPLGNGYT
many	TRBV2	TRBJ1-1	ASSGLGTANTEAF
NA	TRBV11-2	TRBJ2-4	ASSLVEENIQY
NA	TRBV7-9	TRBJ2-3	ASSLAPREVDTQY
NA	TRBV4-3	TRBJ2-7	ASSQEWTSYEQY
few	TRBV12-3/TRBV12-4	TRBJ2-1	ASRKGLANTLLAPYEQF